The T cell receptor (beta chain) described here comes from a study of control samples from healthy donors and cancer patients. Using immunoSEQ multiplex PCR, the repertoire was profiled, and TCRdb retains in-frame clones only, with some absent. Of almost 90,000 clones in the sample, roughly 84% were seen once. V dropped 4 bases and J dropped 2 bases, with 7 bases sitting between them. From germline, CDR1 is GTSNPN and CDR2 SVGIG (reference sequence). This CDR3 spans 12 amino acids. This chain joins TRBV30 and TRBJ2-3; D gene unclear. The sequenced material came from blood. This receptor was taken from a woman aged 40 to 49 in good health. CDR3 in amino acids: CAWTTNTDTQYF. CDR3 nucleotide sequence: TGTGCCTGGACCACTAACACAGATACGCAGTATTTT.